The T cell receptor beta chain described here comes from a study of blood T cell repertoires in COVID-19. As for the study in general: From the United States, Italy and Spain came samples of acute and convalescent COVID-19.

The method was immunoSEQ multiplex PCR; TCRdb's version includes in-frame clones alone and lacks a portion of them. The table has 100,000 to 120,000 clones, 88% seen once. Trimming at V came to 5 bases and at J to 9 bases, leaving 7 bases not matched to a gene. Germline loops: CDR1 SGHAT, CDR2 FQNNGV. The CDR3 loop spans 14 amino acids. This TCR was sampled from a woman between 50 and 59 years old with acute or convalescent COVID-19. The material sequenced was peripheral blood. The chain joins TRBV11-2 to TRBJ2-2; 9 nucleotides align to TRBD1. The CDR3 bases are TGTGCCAGCAGCATGGACAGGGGTAACTGGGAGCTGTTTTTT. This translates into CASSMDRGNWELFF.